The next 14 T cell receptor beta chains were all read from a single sample in a study of chemoradiotherapy in HPV16-positive cancers. Generated by immunoSEQ multiplex PCR, the TCRdb table keeps only in-frame clones and is missing some. Of about 7,300 clones in the sample, 85% to 90% are singletons; the top ten hold 3% to 4%. This material was acquired from a patient who underwent chemoradiotherapy. Every receptor here comes from a human donor with HPV-associated anogenital cancer.

The V gene is TRBV9, the J gene TRBJ1-1, with 10 bases fitting TRBD1. The CDR3 sequence is 14 residues long. The trim removed 4 bases at V and 4 bases at J, leaving 4 bases unmatched. Germline V gene lookup returns CDR1 SGDLS and CDR2 YYNGEE. The CDR3 protein is CASSPGQGFTEAFF. CDR3 DNA: TGTGCCAGCAGCCCGGGACAGGGGTTCACTGAAGCTTTCTTT.

The chain links TRBV11-3 to TRBJ1-4; D call uncertain. V lost 3 bases and J lost 3, with 11 bases in between. The CDR3 is 15 amino acids. Germline assignment: CDR1 SGHNT and CDR2 YENEEA. The CDR3, as DNA: TGTGCCAGCAGCTTCGGGCCCGTTGCTAATGAAAAACTGTTTTTT. Amino acid sequence: CASSFGPVANEKLFF.

The chain couples TRBV2 to TRBJ1-5, with D maybe TRBD1 (5 bases). The germline CDR1 and CDR2 sequences are SNHLY and FYNNEI. V was cut by 6 bases and J by 7 bases, with 16 bases left in between. The CDR3 contains 14 residues. The CDR3: CASRPDNYGQPQHF. The CDR3 DNA reads as TGTGCCAGCAGGCCGGACAATTACGGCCAGCCCCAGCATTTT.

The V gene is TRBV7-9, the J gene TRBJ2-6, with no clear D. Germline loops: CDR1 SEHNR, CDR2 FQNEAQ (reference sequence). The CDR3 spans 16 residues. V gave up 6 bases and J gave up 0 bases, with 12 bases separating them. The CDR3 nucleotides are TGTGCCAGCAGGCTCTACCCCGGCTCTGGGGCCAACGTCCTGACTTTC. Its protein is CASRLYPGSGANVLTF.

This chain links TRBV5-1 with TRBJ2-1; D gene ambiguous. Deletions cut 4 bases from V and 3 bases from J, with 5 bases between. The germline V gene encodes CDR1 SGHRS and CDR2 YFSETQ. The CDR3 runs to 12 residues. CDR3 bases: TGCGCCAGCAGCGAATACTACAATGAGCAGTTCTTC. Translation: CASSEYYNEQFF.

The chain couples TRBV18 to TRBJ2-5; 11 bases agree with TRBD2. After removal of 4 bases from V and 5 bases from J, the junction contained 6 bases not matched to a gene. Germline-derived CDR1 and CDR2 are KGHSH and LQKENI. This CDR3 has 15 amino acids. CDR3 residues: CASSRKLAGAETQYF. The DNA for the CDR3 is TGTGCCAGCTCACGCAAACTAGCGGGAGCGGAGACCCAGTACTTC. Drawing the rest from reference TRBV18 and TRBJ2-5, the complete variable domain is NAGVMQNPRHLVRRRGQEARLRCSPMKGHSHVYWYRQLPEEGLKFMVYLQKENIIDESGMPKERFSAEFPKEGPSILRIQQVVRGDSAAYFCASSRKLAGAETQYFGPGTRLLVL.

V gene TRBV18 combines with J gene TRBJ2-5; 8 bases map to TRBD2. The germline gives CDR1 KGHSH, CDR2 LQKENI. The CDR3 has 14 residues. Trimming removed 3 bases from V and 5 bases from J; junction bases left unmatched: 5. CDR3 sequence reads: CASSPSGDGETQYF. The CDR3 coding sequence is TGTGCCAGCTCACCTAGCGGGGATGGCGAGACCCAGTACTTC.

The V and J genes are TRBV13 and TRBJ2-1; D unresolved. With 7 bases removed from V and 6 bases from J, the gap between germline ends came to 13 bases. The germline V gene encodes CDR1 PRHDT and CDR2 FYEKMQ (reference sequence). The CDR3 is 13 residues long. CDR3 sequence: CASNSVGGNEQFF. Here the CDR3 DNA reads TGTGCCAGCAACAGTGTGGGTGGCAATGAGCAGTTCTTC. The full variable domain, in which reference TRBV13 and TRBJ2-1 provide the parts outside the CDR3, is AAGVIQSPRHLIKEKRETATLKCYPIPRHDTVYWYQQGPGQDPQFLISFYEKMQSDKGSIPDRFSAQQFSDYHSELNMSSLELGDSALYFCASNSVGGNEQFFGPGTRLTVL.

The chain couples TRBV11-3 to TRBJ1-1, with a weak D call TRBD1 (5 bases). The ends were cut back, 1 base at V and 1 base at J, with 25 bases in the middle. The germline gives CDR1 SGHNT, CDR2 YENEEA. The CDR3 length is 20 residues. CDR3 in amino acids: CASSLGARGRTGRWNTEAFF. CDR3 in DNA: TGTGCCAGCAGCTTAGGGGCTAGGGGCCGAACAGGTCGGTGGAACACTGAAGCTTTCTTT.

This rearrangement joins TRBV21-1 to TRBJ2-3; the D segment call TRBD2 is taken from the table without a DNA check. TRBV21-1 is noted as a pseudogene. The CDR3 runs to 17 residues. CDR3 in amino acids: CASSKWLAGTSTDTQYF. CDR3 in DNA: TGTGCCAGCAGCAAGTGGCTAGCGGGGACTAGCACAGATACGCAGTATTTT.

CDR3: CAWSPFTGGAFF. The CDR3 nucleotides are TGTGCCTGGAGTCCATTTACTGGGGGAGCTTTCTTT. The J gene is TRBJ1-1, the V gene TRBV30; D perhaps matches TRBD1 (5 bases). The germline V gene encodes CDR1 GTSNPN and CDR2 SVGIG (reference sequence). The CDR3 has 12 residues. The V and J ends lost 2 bases and 10 bases respectively, with 14 bases between them.

This clone has a handful of counts. The V gene is TRBV27, the J gene TRBJ2-7; TRBD1 might be the D (5 bases). Per the germline V gene, CDR1 is MNHEY and CDR2 is SMNVEV (reference sequence). Deletions cut 0 bases from V and 1 base from J, with 7 bases between. The CDR3 consists of 14 residues. CDR3 loop: CASSLSRGSYEQYF. The CDR3 bases are TGTGCCAGCAGTTTATCAAGGGGATCCTACGAGCAGTACTTC.

This sequence joins TRBV19 and TRBJ1-1, with TRBD1 matching 9 bases. The CDR3 extends over 15 amino acids. Germline CDR1 reads LNHDA; CDR2 reads SQIVND (reference sequence). V was clipped by 7 bases and J by 0 bases; unmatched bases: 6. The CDR3 protein is CASITGQGMNTEAFF. CDR3 coding DNA: TGTGCCAGTATCACGGGACAGGGAATGAACACTGAAGCTTTCTTT.

The gene calls are TRBV30 and TRBJ2-4; 7 bases line up with TRBD1. The V gene's germline CDR1 is GTSNPN and CDR2 SVGIG (reference sequence). The CDR3 consists of 13 residues. J lost 4 bases, V lost 1 base, and 1 base had no gene match. CDR3 loop: CAWSGDSKNIQYF. CDR3 nucleotide sequence: TGTGCCTGGAGTGGGGACAGTAAAAACATTCAGTACTTC.